This T cell receptor (beta chain) is drawn from a study of molecular identifiers for immune sequencing clone quantification. Libraries of bulk TCR were made by previously described methods (with listed TCR primers). TCRdb passed the PCR reads through MiXCR, listing each CDR3 protein once. The sample lists roughly 630,000 distinct CDR3 sequences, roughly 23% seen once, with about 0.78% in the top ten. This clonotype was counted ten times or more. Trimming shortened V by 5 bases and J by 5 bases, and 10 bases separated the two germline ends. Germline values: CDR1 MDHEN, CDR2 SYDVKM. The CDR3 length is 13 residues.

The chain combines TRBV28 with TRBJ1-5; perhaps TRBD1 as D (6 bases). The sequencing sample was made of naive CD8+ T cells from blood, with Jurkat cell RNA spiked in. Subset of the sample: FACS-sorted CD8+CD4-CCR7+CD45RA+ naive T cells. The TCR was taken from a human donor in good health. Some libraries in this study had Jurkat cell RNA spiked in. CDR3 protein: CASSPAGDQPQHF. CDR3 DNA: TGTGCCAGCAGTCCCGCAGGGGATCAGCCCCAGCATTTT.